This T cell receptor (beta chain) was recovered during a study of T cells in localized non-small cell lung cancer. Study results and limitations: Adjacent lung exhibited a median of approximately 50 among the 100 most abundant tumor clones. Uninvolved adjacent lung had the highest recorded T cell clonality, with tumor below it.

Trimming stripped 5 bases from V and 4 bases from J, with 15 bases between. The germline CDR1 and CDR2 sequences are SGHTA and FQGNSA. This CDR3 is 15 amino acids long. The assay was immunoSEQ multiplex PCR, and TCRdb's table has in-frame clones only and misses some. The sample lists 20,000 to 25,000 clones, 90% to 95% occurring once. Comments on this clone: Its antigen is unknown.

Specimen: peripheral blood, collected before any cancer treatment. The receptor was derived from a woman aged 40 to 75 with stage I lung adenocarcinoma. The gene calls are TRBV7-2 and TRBJ2-1; TRBD1 might be the D (7 bases). CDR3 protein: CASSPRDSLYNEQFF. The CDR3 DNA is TGTGCCAGCAGCCCGCGGGACAGCCTATACAATGAGCAGTTCTTC. Full variable domain (outside the CDR3, taken from reference TRBV7-2 and TRBJ2-1): GAGVSQSPSNKVTEKGKDVELRCDPISGHTALYWYRQSLGQGLEFLIYFQGNSAPDKSGLPSDRFSAERTGGSVSTLTIQRTQQEDSAVYLCASSPRDSLYNEQFFGPGTRLTVL.